This entry features one T cell receptor (beta chain) sequence. This clonotype was detected many times. Its antigen is not yet known. Base qualities are not provided; no much larger clone lies one nucleotide away. cDNA was synthesized by template-switch 5'RACE using a primer with a 10-nucleotide random unique molecular identifier that tagged each TCR transcript. Over 170 million TCR-beta sequences, covering 15-18 subjects, were produced in each sequencing run. The RNeasy kit was used for extraction of total RNA. Using the KAPA Real-time Library Amplification kit, TCR-beta VDJ regions were amplified with primers for the TCR constant region and the 5'RACE anchor. Sample indexes and Illumina adaptors were added in a first PCR, and a second PCR then increased library yield. The roughly 650 bp TCR product was size-selected on a 2% E-gel SizeSelection system after Ampure bead purification. Before pooling, library quality was checked on a Bioanalyzer, concentration was measured with Qubit, and libraries were quantified with the Kapa Library Quantification kit. An Illumina HiSeq 2500 was used to sequence the libraries paired-end at 2 x 150 bp. To increase sequence diversity, roughly 24-31% phiX was spiked into each library pool. The original methods were these. The quality-filtered reads were processed with the UMI-based MiGEC pipeline, whose error correction step removed more than 80% of the raw TCR sequences. IMGT germline references were used for alignment of VDJ genes, and clonotypes were defined by a unique CDR3 amino acid sequence together with V-J genes. VDJtools evaluated clonal expansion, Shannon diversity and CDR3 relatedness (CalcPairwiseDistances, ClusterSamples); CLCbio workbench built phylogenetic trees. A clone was classed as expanded if it had 8 or more unique UMIs, a cutoff based on coefficient-of-variation modelling across technical triplicates. Using fastp at Q25 and MiXCR, TCRdb reprocessed the public reads and kept productive beta chains. Identical CDR3 proteins give one entry, which carries the most common genes and DNA. These V and J calls originate from TCRdb's pipeline instead of the authors' own analysis. The sample records tens of thousands of distinct CDR3 sequences, roughly a sixth of which are singletons. The ten largest account for just over 15% of the sample.

Blood bank volunteers in Maryland, USA served as the healthy controls. For unsorted PBMC libraries, 2 million PBMCs were used after storage in RNAlater at -80 degrees C until RNA extraction. Peripheral blood underwent Ficoll-Hypaque density gradient centrifugation to isolate PBMCs, which were then cryopreserved in liquid nitrogen. This record belongs to a study of neurological immune-mediated disorders (dated by TCRdb to the late 2010s). Concerning the study at large: Using UMI-based sequencing, the study compared peripheral blood TCR-beta repertoires from patients with HTLV-I-associated myelopathy (HAM/TSP), patients with multiple sclerosis, and healthy controls. Alongside PBMC samples, the set of some 98 TCR-beta libraries contained longitudinal samples, technical triplicates, and paired CD4+ and CD8+ T-cell subsets that had been sorted. The cohort comprised about 71 subjects: around 15 HAM/TSP patients, some 35 multiple sclerosis patients and approximately 20 healthy controls.

Results the study describes overall, beyond this receptor: No identical CDR3 amino acid sequences were shared among expanded clones across subjects, suggesting private TCR-beta repertoires in all groups. The highest TCR clonal expansion was observed in HAM/TSP patients, whereas the lowest was observed in MS patients, even when compared with healthy controls.

V and J are trimmed by 3 bases and 1 base, and the gene matches miss 8 bases of the junction. Looking up the germline V gene (reference sequence) yields CDR1 DFQATT and CDR2 SNEGSKA. The CDR3 measures 16 amino acids from cysteine to phenylalanine. The entry retains the CDR3 DNA only, 48 bases that are in frame from base 1. This sequence uses TRBV20-1 and TRBJ1-5; TRBD1 fits 8 bases in the junction. The sequence came from a woman in her forties in good health. The sequenced sample consisted of PBMCs. The DNA is as follows: TGCAGTGCTAGTGGCAGGGGGCGAGTAAGCAATCAGCCCCAGCATTTT. Translation gives CSASGRGRVSNQPQHF.